This T cell receptor (beta chain) was captured in a study of blood T cell repertoires in COVID-19. As processed by the authors: Reference gene primer amplification in the assay estimated nucleated cell counts. Measured with immunoSEQ multiplex PCR; TCRdb has only the in-frame clones, and not every one. V and J calls plus clone size are reproduced from that table; the DNA served to infer D and trimming. The table records 150,000 to 200,000 clones, roughly 80% of them present only once. Living in 24 US areas, the participants were between about 18 and 95 years of age. The J segment lost 4 bases and the V segment lost 5 bases, leaving 8 bases of the junction unmatched. Germline CDR1 GTSNPN, CDR2 SVGIG (reference sequence). The CDR3 totals 14 residues.

The specimen sequenced was PBMCs or T cells enriched from blood (not recorded which). The V call is TRBV30, the J call TRBJ2-1; 7 bases line up with TRBD1. The sequence was obtained from a woman aged 45-65 years who had recovered from COVID-19. DNA for the CDR3: TGTGCCTGGGATAGACGGACAGGATACAATGAGCAGTTCTTC. Encoded protein: CAWDRRTGYNEQFF.